Presented here are 4 T cell receptor beta chains from one specimen sequenced in a study of T cell responses to AZD1222 COVID-19 vaccine. Clones were read by immunoSEQ multiplex PCR, and TCRdb kept only the in-frame ones, dropping some. The table lists 180,000 or so clones, approximately 90% of them singletons, with about 1.5% in the top ten. Here the sequenced sample was peripheral blood, taken 28 days after the second AZD1222 dose. These receptors were obtained from an adult who received the AZD1222 COVID-19 vaccine.

J is TRBJ2-7 and V is TRBV7-2; 11 bases are shared with TRBD2. This CDR3 has 15 amino acids. Germline lookup yields CDR1 SGHTA and CDR2 FQGNSA. Trimming cost V 5 bases and J 3 bases; bases outside gene matches: 6. The CDR3, as DNA: TGTGCCAGCAGCGAACCGGGACTAGCGGACTACGAGCAGTACTTC. It specifies CASSEPGLADYEQYF.

The genes are TRBV4-1 and TRBJ1-2; no firm D call. This CDR3 has 17 residues. Germline CDR1 MGHRA, CDR2 YSYEKL. V gave up 0 bases and J gave up 2 bases, with 16 bases separating them. The CDR3 reads CASSQEFRTLLNYGYTF. CDR3 coding DNA: TGCGCCAGCAGCCAAGAGTTCAGAACCCTTCTAAACTATGGCTACACCTTC.

The V and J genes are TRBV7-2 and TRBJ1-2; a possible D gene is TRBD1 (5 bases). Trimming removed 5 bases from V and 4 bases from J, with 14 bases in between. This CDR3 has 14 residues. CDR1 is SGHTA, CDR2 FQGNSA, per germline. The CDR3 DNA reads TGTGCCAGCAGCCAAGACAGAGGGAGCTATGGCTACACCTTC. It specifies CASSQDRGSYGYTF.

V usage is TRBV19 and J usage is TRBJ1-1; the D gene is possibly TRBD1 (5 bases). V was cut by 3 bases and J by 3 bases, with 8 bases left in between. The CDR3 is 13 residues long. The germline CDR1 and CDR2 sequences are LNHDA and SQIVND (reference sequence). The chain's CDR3 is CASSIGGDTEAFF. CDR3 DNA: TGTGCCAGTAGTATTGGGGGTGACACTGAAGCTTTCTTT. Using reference TRBV19 and TRBJ1-1 for the parts outside the CDR3, the full variable domain is DGGITQSPKYLFRKEGQNVTLSCEQNLNHDAMYWYRQDPGQGLRLIYYSQIVNDFQKGDIAEGYSVSREKKESFPLTVTSAQKNPTAFYLCASSIGGDTEAFFGQGTRLTVV.